This TCR beta chain appears in the sequencing data of a study of cytomegalovirus exposure and HLA in healthy donors. Use of 60 Vbeta and 13 Jbeta primers characterized the PCR. Assay used: immunoSEQ multiplex PCR; TCRdb lists only in-frame clones, some missing. The sample yields tens of thousands of clones, about three quarters seen once. In this sample, this clone turned up a few times. Germline values: CDR1 MNHNY, CDR2 SVGAGI (reference sequence). CDR3 length: 13 amino acids. V was shortened by 0 bases and J by 7 bases, with 7 bases between the two germline ends. The receptor was derived from a male donor in good health and CMV-seropositive. This rearrangement joins TRBV6-6 to TRBJ2-1; D is perhaps TRBD1 (5 bases). The sequenced sample consisted of PBMCs. The CDR3 protein is CASSYSKGNEQFF. The CDR3 region has the DNA TGTGCCAGCAGTTACTCGAAGGGGAATGAGCAGTTCTTC.